What follows describes a single T cell receptor (beta chain). Antigen: not known. Samples came from axillary lymph nodes draining the breast cancer. The data derive from a study of breast tumors, draining lymph nodes, adjacent tissues. Study conclusions and caveats: Tumors had less TCR diversity than lymph nodes, more than nontumor tissue. The lymph node origin of tumor T cells was framed as consistent with a hypothesis, not demonstrated.

After removal of 6 bases from V and 4 bases from J, the junction contained 13 bases not matched to a gene. Germline V gene lookup returns CDR1 MNHEY and CDR2 SMNVEV (reference sequence). This CDR3 has 16 residues. TCRdb redid the calling of the multiplex PCR reads with MiXCR, one entry per CDR3 protein. Altogether 270,000 or so distinct CDR3 sequences are present, 30% to 35% being singletons, with the ten largest covering over 0.95%. The clonotype originates from a female donor with breast cancer. Some clones in this sample may be carry-over from other donors' samples. Sequencing was carried out using axillary lymph node tissue. The chain recombines TRBV27 with TRBJ2-7, with 9 bases aligning to TRBD2. The CDR3 DNA follows: TGTGCCAGCAGCGGATATAGCGGGAGAGGCTCTTACGAGCAGTACTTC. Translated: CASSGYSGRGSYEQYF.